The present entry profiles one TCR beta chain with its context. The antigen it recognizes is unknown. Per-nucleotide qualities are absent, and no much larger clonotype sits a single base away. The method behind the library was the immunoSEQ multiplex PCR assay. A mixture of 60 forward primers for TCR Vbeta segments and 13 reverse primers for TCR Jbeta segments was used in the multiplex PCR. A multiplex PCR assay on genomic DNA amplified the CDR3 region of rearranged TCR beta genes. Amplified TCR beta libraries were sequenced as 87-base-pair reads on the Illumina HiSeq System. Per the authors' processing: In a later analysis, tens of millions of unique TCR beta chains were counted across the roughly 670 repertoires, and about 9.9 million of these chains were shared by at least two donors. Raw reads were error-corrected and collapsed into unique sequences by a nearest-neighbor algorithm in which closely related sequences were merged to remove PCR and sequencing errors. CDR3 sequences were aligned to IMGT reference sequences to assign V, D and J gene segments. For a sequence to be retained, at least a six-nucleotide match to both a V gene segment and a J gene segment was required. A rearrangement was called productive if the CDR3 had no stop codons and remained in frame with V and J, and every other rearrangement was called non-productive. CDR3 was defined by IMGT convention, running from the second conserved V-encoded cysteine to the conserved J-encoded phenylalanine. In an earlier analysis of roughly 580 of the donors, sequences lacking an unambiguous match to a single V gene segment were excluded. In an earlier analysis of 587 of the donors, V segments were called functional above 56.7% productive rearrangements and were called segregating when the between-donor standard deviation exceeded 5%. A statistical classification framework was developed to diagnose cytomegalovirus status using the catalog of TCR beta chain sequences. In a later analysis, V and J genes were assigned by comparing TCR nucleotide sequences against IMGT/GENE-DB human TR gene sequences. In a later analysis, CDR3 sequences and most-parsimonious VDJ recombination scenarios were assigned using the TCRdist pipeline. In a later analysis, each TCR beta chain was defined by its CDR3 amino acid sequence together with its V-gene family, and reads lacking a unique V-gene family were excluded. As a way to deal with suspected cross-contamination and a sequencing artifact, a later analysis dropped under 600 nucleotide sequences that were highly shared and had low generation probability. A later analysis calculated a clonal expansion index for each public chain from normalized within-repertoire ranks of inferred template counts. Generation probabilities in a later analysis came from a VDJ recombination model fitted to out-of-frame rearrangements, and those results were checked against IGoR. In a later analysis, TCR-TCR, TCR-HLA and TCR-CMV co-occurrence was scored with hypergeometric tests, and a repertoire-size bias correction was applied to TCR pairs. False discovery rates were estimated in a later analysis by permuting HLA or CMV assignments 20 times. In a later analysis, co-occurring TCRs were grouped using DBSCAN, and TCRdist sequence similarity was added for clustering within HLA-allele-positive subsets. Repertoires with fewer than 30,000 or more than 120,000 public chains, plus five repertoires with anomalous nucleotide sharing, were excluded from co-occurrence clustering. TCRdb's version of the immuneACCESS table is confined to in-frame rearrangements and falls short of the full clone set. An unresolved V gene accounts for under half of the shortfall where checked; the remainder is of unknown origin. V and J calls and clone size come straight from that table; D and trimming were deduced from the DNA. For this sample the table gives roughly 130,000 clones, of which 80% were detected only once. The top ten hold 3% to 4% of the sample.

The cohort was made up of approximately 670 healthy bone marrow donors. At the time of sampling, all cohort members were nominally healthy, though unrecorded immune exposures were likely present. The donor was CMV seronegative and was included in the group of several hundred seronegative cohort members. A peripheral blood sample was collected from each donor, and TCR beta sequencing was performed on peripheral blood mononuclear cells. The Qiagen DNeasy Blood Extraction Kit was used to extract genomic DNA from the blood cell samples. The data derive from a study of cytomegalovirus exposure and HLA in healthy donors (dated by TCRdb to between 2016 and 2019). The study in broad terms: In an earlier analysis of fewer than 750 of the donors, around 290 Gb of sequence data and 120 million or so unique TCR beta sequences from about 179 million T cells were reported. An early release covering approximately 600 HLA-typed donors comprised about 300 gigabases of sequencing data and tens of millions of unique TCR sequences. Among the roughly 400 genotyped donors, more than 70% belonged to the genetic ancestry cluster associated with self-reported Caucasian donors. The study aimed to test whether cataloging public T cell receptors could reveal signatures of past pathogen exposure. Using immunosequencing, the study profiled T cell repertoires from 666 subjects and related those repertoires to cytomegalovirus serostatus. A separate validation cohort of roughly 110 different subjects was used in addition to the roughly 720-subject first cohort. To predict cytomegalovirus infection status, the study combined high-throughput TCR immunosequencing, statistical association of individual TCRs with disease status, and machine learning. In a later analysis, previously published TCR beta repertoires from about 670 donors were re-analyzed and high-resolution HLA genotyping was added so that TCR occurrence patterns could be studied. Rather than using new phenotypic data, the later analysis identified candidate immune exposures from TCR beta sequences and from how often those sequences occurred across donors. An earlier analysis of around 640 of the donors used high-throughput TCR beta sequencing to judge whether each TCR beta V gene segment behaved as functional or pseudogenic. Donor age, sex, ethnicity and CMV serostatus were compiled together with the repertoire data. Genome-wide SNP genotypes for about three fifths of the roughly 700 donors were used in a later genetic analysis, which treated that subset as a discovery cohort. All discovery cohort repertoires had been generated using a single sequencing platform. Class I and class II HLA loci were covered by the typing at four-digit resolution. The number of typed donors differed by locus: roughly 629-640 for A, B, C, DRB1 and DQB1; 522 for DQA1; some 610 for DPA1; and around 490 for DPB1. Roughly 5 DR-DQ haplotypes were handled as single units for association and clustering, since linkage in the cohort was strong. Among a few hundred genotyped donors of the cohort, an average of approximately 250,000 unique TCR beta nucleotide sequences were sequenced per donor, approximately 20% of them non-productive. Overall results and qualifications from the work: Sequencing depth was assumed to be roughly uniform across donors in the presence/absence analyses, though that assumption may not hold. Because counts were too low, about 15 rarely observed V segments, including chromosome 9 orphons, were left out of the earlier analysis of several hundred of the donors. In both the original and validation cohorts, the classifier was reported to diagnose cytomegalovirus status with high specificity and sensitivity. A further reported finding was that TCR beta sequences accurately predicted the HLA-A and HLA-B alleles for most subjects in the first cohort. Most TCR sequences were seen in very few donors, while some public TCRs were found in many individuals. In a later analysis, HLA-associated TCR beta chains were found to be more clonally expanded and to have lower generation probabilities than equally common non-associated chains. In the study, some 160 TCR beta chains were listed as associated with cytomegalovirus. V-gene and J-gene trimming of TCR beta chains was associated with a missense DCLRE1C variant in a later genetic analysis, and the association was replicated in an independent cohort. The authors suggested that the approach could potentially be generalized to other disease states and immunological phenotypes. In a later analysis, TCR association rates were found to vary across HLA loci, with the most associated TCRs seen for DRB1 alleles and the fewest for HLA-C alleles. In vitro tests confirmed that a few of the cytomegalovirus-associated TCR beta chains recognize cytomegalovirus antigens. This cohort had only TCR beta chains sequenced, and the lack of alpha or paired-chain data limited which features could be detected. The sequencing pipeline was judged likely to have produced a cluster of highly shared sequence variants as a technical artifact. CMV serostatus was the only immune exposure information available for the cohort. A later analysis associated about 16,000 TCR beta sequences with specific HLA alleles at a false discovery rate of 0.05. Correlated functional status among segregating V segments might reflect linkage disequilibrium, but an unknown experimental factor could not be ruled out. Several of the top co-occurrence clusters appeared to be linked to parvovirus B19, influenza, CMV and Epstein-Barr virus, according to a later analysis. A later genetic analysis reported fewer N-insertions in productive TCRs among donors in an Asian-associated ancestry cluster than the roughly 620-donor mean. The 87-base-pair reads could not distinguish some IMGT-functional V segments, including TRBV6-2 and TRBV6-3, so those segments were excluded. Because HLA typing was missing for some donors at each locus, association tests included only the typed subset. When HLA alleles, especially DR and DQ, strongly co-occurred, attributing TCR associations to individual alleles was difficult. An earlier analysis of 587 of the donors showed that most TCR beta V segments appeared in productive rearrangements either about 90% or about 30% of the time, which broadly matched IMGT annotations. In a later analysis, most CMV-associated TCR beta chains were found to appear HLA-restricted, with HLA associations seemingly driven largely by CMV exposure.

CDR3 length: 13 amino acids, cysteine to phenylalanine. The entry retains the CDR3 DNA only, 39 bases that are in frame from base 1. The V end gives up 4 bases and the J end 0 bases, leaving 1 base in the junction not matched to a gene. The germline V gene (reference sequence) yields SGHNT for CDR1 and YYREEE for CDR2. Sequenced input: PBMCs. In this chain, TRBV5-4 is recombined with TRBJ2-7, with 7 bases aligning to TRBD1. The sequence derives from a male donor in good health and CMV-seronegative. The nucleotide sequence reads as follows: TGTGCCAGCAGCGGGGACAGCTCCTACGAGCAGTACTTC. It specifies CASSGDSSYEQYF.